This T cell receptor (beta chain) came from a study of T-cell reconstitution after alpha-beta-depleted transplantation in children. Germline-derived CDR1 and CDR2 are MDHEN and SYDVKM. V was cut by 6 bases and J by 2 bases, with 17 bases left in between. The CDR3 runs 16 residues. As it was prepared, the TCRbeta library received unique molecular identifiers. TCRdb called the PCR reads again in MiXCR, with one record for every CDR3 protein. The profile covers around 87,000 distinct CDR3 sequences, with roughly 8.4% appearing a single time and 5.5% to 8.5% taken by the ten largest. This clonotype has ten or more counts.

Source: PBMCs from the stem cell graft donor, taken from the stem cell graft. The V gene is TRBV28, the J gene TRBJ1-5; tentatively, D is TRBD1 (6 bases). The sequence was obtained from a human donor who donated a stem cell graft to a child with congenital amegakaryocytic thrombocytopenia. Here the CDR3 reads CASSPGVRLGNQPQHF. DNA for the CDR3: TGTGCCAGCAGCCCAGGGGTGCGGTTGGGCAATCAGCCCCAGCATTTT.